This paragraph reports one T cell receptor beta chain. Its cognate antigen is unknown. From the 5' RACE reads, TCRdb lists one entry per CDR3 protein and no DNA. The ten top clones account for 1.4%, within a sample of some 460,000 distinct CDR3 sequences. This sample stems from a study of T cells expressing NK-cell markers. Study summary: Repertoire data for TCR beta were derived from sorted T cells (CD3+CD56+NKG2C+, CD3+CD56+NKG2C- and CD3+CD56-NKG2C+).

Regarding the study as a whole: Of the CD8+ T cell pool in 6 or 7 donors, about 1.0-7.0% was accounted for by dominant NKG2C+ clonotypes. Expanded NKG2C+ T cell clones were not confirmed as HCMV-specific.

The CDR3 runs to 14 residues. The sequenced sample was blood T cells: a sorted CD56 or NKG2C T cell subset, CD4+ or CD8+ T cells, or bulk PBMC T cells (not recorded which). The clonotype originates from a woman aged 50 to 65 in good health. The V call is TRBV12-3 or TRBV12-4, the J call TRBJ2-2; TCRdb's assignment of TRBD2 cannot be checked, as there is no DNA. The CDR3 protein is CASSSLGGTGELFF.